The 30 T cell receptor beta chains presented below share a single source sample, sequenced in a study of blood T cells in healthy people across ages. Using a J-beta primer mix together with a sample-barcoded 5' primer, a second PCR was run for about 6 to 11 cycles. Each CDR3 protein is one row after TCRdb ran MiXCR on the 5' RACE reads. In the table there are some 860,000 distinct CDR3 sequences, more than 55% of which are singletons. Sequencing used blood. These receptor sequences come from a man aged 40-55 years in good health.

This clonotype was detected a few times. The rearrangement links TRBV4-1 to TRBJ2-4; tentative D call: TRBD2 (6 bases). The CDR3 extends over 18 amino acids. Germline V gene data show CDR1 as MGHRA and CDR2 as YSYEKL. V lost 1 base, J lost 1 base, and 17 bases lay in between. CDR3 protein: CASSQGPRRTSAKNIQYF. In DNA, the CDR3 is TGCGCCAGCAGCCAAGGACCCCGGAGAACTAGCGCCAAAAACATTCAGTACTTC.

This clonotype turned up a few times. The chain couples TRBV6-2 or TRBV6-3 to TRBJ2-7; D might be TRBD2 (5 bases). The CDR3 length is 14 residues. Looked up from germline, CDR1 is MNHEY and CDR2 is SVGEGT. V shed 8 bases and J shed 1 base, with 15 bases lying between them. For the CDR3, the DNA is TGTGCCAGCGAGAACGGGGATTGGTCCTACGAGCAGTACTTC. Its protein is CASENGDWSYEQYF.

The genes are TRBV11-2 and TRBJ2-7; TRBD1 matches at 9 bases. The CDR3 spans 22 residues. V shed 2 bases, J shed 0 bases, and the junction held 23 bases outside the gene matches. Per the germline V gene, CDR1 is SGHAT and CDR2 is FQNNGV. The CDR3 nucleotides read TGTGCCAGCAGCTTAATTTTCCAATTTCTGGGACAGGGTGCACGAGTCTCCTACGAGCAGTACTTC. It codes for CASSLIFQFLGQGARVSYEQYF. The variable domain in full, with the rest retrieved from reference TRBV11-2 and TRBJ2-7, is EAGVAQSPRYKIIEKRQSVAFWCNPISGHATLYWYQQILGQGPKLLIQFQNNGVVDDSQLPKDRFSAERLKGVDSTLKIQPAKLEDSAVYLCASSLIFQFLGQGARVSYEQYFGPGTRLTVT.

The chain is built from TRBV7-8 and TRBJ1-2; the D gene is possibly TRBD1 (5 bases). V was shortened by 5 bases and J by 5 bases, with 18 bases between the two germline ends. The CDR3 runs to 15 residues. Germline CDR1 SGHVS, CDR2 FQNEAQ. The CDR3 coding sequence is TGTGCCAGCAGCGGAGGGTGGGGGGACTCTTATGGCTACACCTTC. Protein product: CASSGGWGDSYGYTF.

V usage is TRBV19 and J usage is TRBJ2-3; D may be TRBD2 (5 bases). V lost 1 base to trimming and J lost 1 base, with 12 bases between them. The CDR3 is 16 residues long. Germline CDR1 is LNHDA and CDR2 is SQIVND (reference sequence). The CDR3 here is CASSIGTGEGTDTQYF. The CDR3 DNA sequence: TGTGCCAGTAGTATAGGGACCGGGGAAGGCACAGATACGCAGTATTTT.

The sample holds a few counts of this clonotype. The chain is built from TRBV7-2 and TRBJ2-3; TRBD2 matches at 9 bases. The CDR3 has 16 amino acids. The trim removed 1 base at V and 1 base at J, leaving 3 bases unmatched. Germline CDR1 is SGHTA and CDR2 is FQGNSA. This CDR3 reads CASSLDSSGGTDTQYF. The CDR3, as DNA: TGTGCCAGCAGCTTAGATTCTAGCGGGGGCACAGATACGCAGTATTTT.

The chain uses TRBV5-1 and TRBJ2-7; maybe TRBD1 (6 bases). The CDR3 sequence is 15 residues long. Germline V gives CDR1 SGHRS, CDR2 YFSETQ. V was cut by 0 bases and J by 3 bases, with 13 bases left in between. This chain's CDR3 is CASSLGGSGDYEQYF. The CDR3 region has the DNA TGCGCCAGCAGCTTGGGCGGGTCAGGGGACTACGAGCAGTACTTC. Drawing the rest from reference TRBV5-1 and TRBJ2-7, the complete variable domain is KAGVTQTPRYLIKTRGQQVTLSCSPISGHRSVSWYQQTPGQGLQFLFEYFSETQRNKGNFPGRFSGRQFSNSRSEMNVSTLELGDSALYLCASSLGGSGDYEQYFGPGTRLTVT.

The chain is built from TRBV28 and TRBJ1-2, with 8 bases matching TRBD1. The CDR3 spans 14 residues. Germline V gives CDR1 MDHEN, CDR2 SYDVKM. With V trimmed by 5 bases and J by 3 bases, 5 bases remained unmatched. The DNA of the CDR3 is TGTGCCAGCAGTGGCTACAGGGGGGACTATGGCTACACCTTC. Protein product: CASSGYRGDYGYTF.

The table lists this clonotype with a few counts. V usage is TRBV24-1 and J usage is TRBJ2-7, with TRBD2 identical over 10 bases. This CDR3 region has 16 residues. V was pared by 4 bases and J by 5 bases, with 10 bases of the junction left unmatched. Germline V gene lookup returns CDR1 KGHDR and CDR2 SFDVKD. The CDR3 region is CATSDLSSGSLHEQYF. The CDR3 DNA sequence: TGTGCCACCAGTGACCTCTCTAGCGGGAGCCTCCACGAGCAGTACTTC.

The chain couples TRBV7-9 to TRBJ2-3; TRBD2 agrees at 10 bases. Trimming removed 4 bases from V and 0 bases from J; junction bases left unmatched: 4. The CDR3 runs 16 residues. CDR1 and CDR2 from the germline V gene are SEHNR and FQNEAQ (reference sequence). Here the CDR3 reads CASSYPTSGSTDTQYF. In DNA form, the CDR3 reads TGTGCCAGCAGCTACCCGACTAGCGGGAGCACAGATACGCAGTATTTT.

The V gene is TRBV7-9, the J gene TRBJ1-1; a possible D gene is TRBD1 (5 bases). This CDR3 has 15 amino acids. Trimming took 6 bases from V and 2 from J, leaving 16 bases between them. Germline CDR1 reads SEHNR; CDR2 reads FQNEAQ (reference sequence). This CDR3 is CASSPAVGVNTEAFF. Written as DNA, the CDR3 is TGTGCCAGCAGTCCCGCGGTGGGGGTCAACACTGAAGCTTTCTTT.

The chain has TRBV28 and TRBJ2-7; 7 nucleotides agree with TRBD2. Trimming removed 6 bases from V and 2 bases from J; junction bases left unmatched: 19. Germline lookup yields CDR1 MDHEN and CDR2 SYDVKM. The CDR3 loop spans 18 amino acids. CDR3 residues: CASSPGGFGPTGTYEQYF. The DNA for the CDR3 is TGTGCCAGCAGCCCCGGGGGGTTTGGTCCCACAGGTACCTACGAGCAGTACTTC. The variable domain in full, completed from reference TRBV28 and TRBJ2-7, reads DVKVTQSSRYLVKRTGEKVFLECVQDMDHENMFWYRQDPGLGLRLIYFSYDVKMKEKGDIPEGYSVSREKKERFSLILESASTNQTSMYLCASSPGGFGPTGTYEQYFGPGTRLTVT.

There are a few counts of this clonotype. The chain has TRBV20-1 and TRBJ1-4; a possible D gene is TRBD1 (6 bases). This CDR3 contains 13 residues. Germline V CDR1 and CDR2: DFQATT, SNEGSKA (reference sequence). CDR3 sequence reads: CSAGGGASEKLFF. Here the CDR3 DNA reads TGCAGCGCTGGGGGGGGCGCATCTGAAAAACTGTTTTTT.

This clonotype was counted only a few times. The J gene is TRBJ2-1, the V gene TRBV6-1, with TRBD2 matching over 14 bases. This CDR3 is built from 15 residues. Per germline, CDR1 MNHNS and CDR2 SASEGT. J was trimmed by 9 bases and V by 7 bases; bases with no gene match: 8. CDR3 loop: CASTLRLAGGFEQFF. CDR3 in DNA: TGTGCCAGCACCTTAAGACTAGCGGGAGGGTTTGAGCAGTTCTTC.

This sequence joins TRBV20-1 and TRBJ1-4, with unresolved D. V lost 6 bases and J 5 bases, leaving 16 bases between the germline ends. The CDR3 is made up of 14 amino acids. Looked up from germline, CDR1 is DFQATT and CDR2 is SNEGSKA (reference sequence). The CDR3 spells CSADPSGLNEKLFF. The CDR3 coding sequence is TGCAGTGCCGATCCAAGCGGGCTAAATGAAAAACTGTTTTTT.

The chain is built from TRBV6-6 and TRBJ2-1; the match to TRBD2 covers 11 bases. The CDR3 is 15 residues long. The V and J ends lost 11 bases and 7 bases, in that order; junction bases with no gene match: 13. Germline lookup yields CDR1 MNHNY and CDR2 SVGAGI (reference sequence). The CDR3 region is CAGSSGRTPENEQFF. CDR3 nucleotides: TGTGCCGGGTCTAGCGGGAGGACACCGGAAAATGAGCAGTTCTTC.

The genes are TRBV5-1 and TRBJ2-4, with TRBD1 matching 10 bases. CDR3 length equals 16 residues. Trimming at V came to 3 bases and at J to 7 bases, leaving 10 bases not matched to a gene. Germline assignment: CDR1 SGHRS and CDR2 YFSETQ. The CDR3 protein is CASSSEGRDRGNIQYF. In DNA form, the CDR3 reads TGCGCCAGCAGCTCTGAGGGTAGGGACAGGGGTAACATTCAGTACTTC.

The chain uses TRBV29-1 and TRBJ2-5, with unresolved D. Between the trimmed V and J ends, which lost 4 bases and 4 bases, there was a span of 7 bases. This CDR3 comprises 11 residues. Per the germline V gene, CDR1 is SQVTM and CDR2 is ANQGSEA. The CDR3 reads CSVVSLETQYF. CDR3 bases: TGCAGCGTTGTTTCGCTAGAGACCCAGTACTTC.

The rearrangement joins TRBV11-2 to TRBJ1-4; 10 bases agree with TRBD1. The germline CDR1 and CDR2 sequences are SGHAT and FQNNGV. The junction had 5 bases not matched to a gene; V was cut back by 3 bases and J by 7 bases. The CDR3 is 15 amino acids. CDR3 sequence reads: CASSFDRGLAEKLFF. In nucleotides, the CDR3 is TGTGCCAGCAGCTTCGACAGGGGGCTCGCTGAAAAACTGTTTTTT.

The V and J genes are TRBV7-9 and TRBJ2-3; 8 bases match TRBD2. The CDR3 loop spans 16 amino acids. Trimming removed 4 bases from V and 6 bases from J; junction bases left unmatched: 12. Germline V gene sequence: CDR1 SEHNR, CDR2 FQNEAQ (reference sequence). CDR3: CASSYGTSVGKDTQYF. CDR3 bases: TGTGCCAGCAGCTACGGGACTAGTGTTGGGAAGGATACGCAGTATTTT.

The chain recombines TRBV20-1 with TRBJ2-1; TRBD2 aligns across 14 bases. Germline loops: CDR1 DFQATT, CDR2 SNEGSKA (reference sequence). With V trimmed by 5 bases and J by 8 bases, 11 bases remained unmatched. The CDR3 totals 16 residues. The CDR3 protein is CSADRRLAGGAHEQFF. CDR3 nucleotide sequence: TGCAGTGCTGACCGGAGACTAGCGGGAGGGGCCCATGAGCAGTTCTTC.

The chain is built from TRBV13 and TRBJ2-3; the D gene is possibly TRBD1 (5 bases). Germline V gene sequence: CDR1 PRHDT, CDR2 FYEKMQ (reference sequence). V lost 1 base to trimming and J lost 5 bases, with 13 bases between them. This CDR3 spans 15 amino acids. The CDR3 DNA sequence: TGTGCCAGCAGCTTAGTCAGGGCAAGGATAGATACGCAGTATTTT. Protein product: CASSLVRARIDTQYF. The entire variable domain, with the rest obtained from reference TRBV13 and TRBJ2-3, is as follows: AAGVIQSPRHLIKEKRETATLKCYPIPRHDTVYWYQQGPGQDPQFLISFYEKMQSDKGSIPDRFSAQQFSDYHSELNMSSLELGDSALYFCASSLVRARIDTQYFGPGTRLTVL.

In this sample, this clonotype turned up a few times. The genes are TRBV27 and TRBJ2-7; D is unclear. This CDR3 has 15 amino acids. Germline V lookup: CDR1 MNHEY, CDR2 SMNVEV (reference sequence). V was cut by 7 bases and J by 4 bases, with 20 bases left in between. The CDR3 spells CASTKSVGPWYEQYF. In nucleotides, the CDR3 is TGTGCCAGCACAAAATCAGTCGGCCCTTGGTACGAGCAGTACTTC.

A note on this clonotype: Germline and junction disagree at one end, which may indicate a read error. The chain employs TRBV7-2 and TRBJ1-2; TRBD1 matches at 9 bases. This CDR3 has 13 residues. Per the germline V gene, CDR1 is SGHTA and CDR2 is FQGNSA. The CDR3 nucleotides are TGTGCCAGCAGCCCCAGGACAGGGGATGGCTGCACCTTC. Translated, it gives CASSPRTGDGCTF. The variable domain in full, completed from reference TRBV7-2 and TRBJ1-2, reads GAGVSQSPSNKVTEKGKDVELRCDPISGHTALYWYRQSLGQGLEFLIYFQGNSAPDKSGLPSDRFSAERTGGSVSTLTIQRTQQEDSAVYLCASSPRTGDGCTFGSGTRLTVV.

This clonotype has more than one count but fewer than ten. This chain connects TRBV5-1 to TRBJ2-1, with D uncertain. The germline gives CDR1 SGHRS, CDR2 YFSETQ. V was pared by 5 bases and J by 4 bases, with 10 bases between. The length of the CDR3 is 13 residues. CDR3 nucleotide sequence: TGCGCCAGCAGTGGACCGGAGTACAATGAGCAGTTCTTC. This codes for CASSGPEYNEQFF.

The chain recombines TRBV6-5 with TRBJ1-4; D not certain. CDR1 and CDR2 (germline): MNHEY, SVGAGI. V lost 2 bases, J lost 10 bases, and 17 bases lay in between. This CDR3 comprises 15 residues. Written as DNA, the CDR3 is TGTGCCAGCAGTTACGGATTAGTCGGGGAGGCAAAACTGTTTTTT. Encoded protein: CASSYGLVGEAKLFF.

This sequence joins TRBV11-2 and TRBJ1-2; TRBD1 matches 9 bases. Germline assignment: CDR1 SGHAT and CDR2 FQNNGV. J was trimmed by 3 bases and V by 6 bases; bases with no gene match: 2. This CDR3 has 13 amino acids. CDR3 DNA: TGTGCCAGCAGACGGACAGGGGACTATGGCTACACCTTC. Translated, it gives CASRRTGDYGYTF.

This clonotype occurred many times. The chain recombines TRBV4-2 with TRBJ1-2; D may be TRBD1 (5 bases). With 3 bases removed from V and 0 bases from J, the gap between germline ends came to 14 bases. CDR3 length: 16 amino acids. Germline lookup yields CDR1 LGHNA and CDR2 YNFKEQ. CDR3 in DNA: TGTGCCAGCAGCCAGGACAACTCCCCTTCTAACTATGGCTACACCTTC. Its translation is CASSQDNSPSNYGYTF.

The chain recombines TRBV5-1 with TRBJ1-2, with 10 bases identical to TRBD1. The CDR3 totals 15 residues. The V gene's germline CDR1 is SGHRS and CDR2 YFSETQ. Trimming at V came to 0 bases and at J to 3 bases, leaving 2 bases not matched to a gene. CDR3 coding DNA: TGCGCCAGCAGCTTGGAAGGGACAGGGGACTATGGCTACACCTTC. Its protein product is CASSLEGTGDYGYTF.

The chain is built from TRBV7-2 and TRBJ2-1, with 12 bases lining up with TRBD2. Germline V gene data show CDR1 as SGHTA and CDR2 as FQGNSA. Germline trimming cut 5 bases from V and 4 bases from J; bases unmatched to any gene: 6. CDR3 length: 16 residues. CDR3 nucleotide sequence: TGTGCCAGCAGCATAGTTGGGACTAGCGGGTACAATGAGCAGTTCTTC. Translating gives CASSIVGTSGYNEQFF.